This TCR beta chain was documented in a study of shared clonotypes between healthy human individuals. Details on this clone: What it binds is unknown.

In the naive CD8 group, cells lacked CD45RO and were positively selected for CCR7, so terminally differentiated effector memory CD45RA+ cells were left out. Each donor was a Caucasian adult residing in Nashville, Tennessee. Between the trimmed V and J ends, which lost 6 bases and 4 bases, there was a span of 13 bases. The germline V gene encodes CDR1 SGHDT and CDR2 YYEEEE. The CDR3 sequence is 13 residues long. The study, taken as a whole, reports: Tissue TCR repertoires likely differ from these blood-only repertoires. Non-shared clonotypes had lower generation probabilities than those shared by all four donors.

For each subset, genomic DNA was distributed in equal portions over several immunoSEQ plates. Sequencing was performed with immunoSEQ multiplex PCR; in TCRdb, only in-frame clones are kept and a portion is missing. The repertoire consists of millions of clones, with over 85% occurring once and the leading ten covering roughly 1%. Sequencing was done on a sample of naive CD8+ T cells sorted from blood. This chain joins TRBV5-6 and TRBJ1-1; perhaps TRBD1 as D (5 bases). The sequence was collected from a young man in good health. CDR3 loop: CASNAAGGTEAFF. CDR3 nucleotides: TGTGCCAGCAACGCAGCGGGGGGCACTGAAGCTTTCTTT.